The subject of this entry is one T cell receptor (beta chain). The antigen remains undetermined. The naive CD8 fraction comprised CD45RO-negative cells positively selected for CCR7 and excluded terminally differentiated effector memory CD45RA+ cells. The donors were adults (healthy and HIV-negative) with no recent acute infections or vaccinations. These data originate in a study of shared clonotypes between healthy human individuals. The overall study: The plates for each donor numbered three CD4 naive, three CD4 memory, two CD8 naive and one CD8 memory.

Study-level points and caveats: Among donors, sharing of clonotypes was expected to be affected by sequencing depth.

The V segment lost 2 bases and the J segment 7 bases; nucleotides outside the gene matches: 11. This CDR3 is 15 amino acids long. The V gene's germline CDR1 is SGHNT and CDR2 YYREEE (reference sequence). It was across several immunoSEQ plates that each subset's genomic DNA was evenly split. Method: immunoSEQ multiplex PCR; TCRdb's copy keeps in-frame clones and lacks some. Of approximately 600,000 clones listed, 95% are singletons. This chain links TRBV5-4 with TRBJ1-1; 7 bases map to TRBD1. Material: naive CD8+ T cells sorted from blood. The TCR sequence derives from a woman aged 25 to 45 in good health. The CDR3 reads CASSFTNRGGDEAFF. Here the CDR3 DNA reads TGTGCCAGCAGCTTTACTAACAGGGGCGGGGATGAAGCTTTCTTT. Supplemented by reference TRBV5-4 and TRBJ1-1, the full variable domain reads ETGVTQSPTHLIKTRGQQVTLRCSSQSGHNTVSWYQQALGQGPQFIFQYYREEENGRGNFPPRFSGLQFPNYSSELNVNALELDDSALYLCASSFTNRGGDEAFFGQGTRLTVV.